The clone carrying this TCR beta chain appeared a single time. Its target is not known. This sample is part of a study of T cell responses to AZD1222 COVID-19 vaccine. General study findings and limits: Unmutated regions of variants are reportedly targeted by nearly half of spike-specific TCRs.

Profiled with immunoSEQ multiplex PCR; TCRdb holds only in-frame clones, not every one. The sample has 120,000 or so clones, 89% seen once. Germline CDR1 DFQATT, CDR2 SNEGSKA (reference sequence). The CDR3 totals 14 residues. The ends lost 3 bases at V and 8 bases at J; junction bases unmatched: 9. Sequenced material: peripheral blood, taken on day 0 of AZD1222 vaccination. The V gene is TRBV20-1, the J gene TRBJ2-1; 8 bases are a match to TRBD2. This sequence originates from an adult in good health. The CDR3 nucleotides read TGCAGTGCTAGTCCCCGGGAGGGGTGGGATGAGCAGTTCTTC. Translated: CSASPREGWDEQFF.